These 9 T cell receptor beta chains share one sample of origin, sequenced in a study of shared clonotypes between healthy human individuals (TCRdb year 2020). Library preparation was by the immunoSEQ multiplex PCR assay. TCRdb's version of the immuneACCESS table is confined to in-frame rearrangements and falls short of the full clone set. An unresolved V gene accounts for under half of the shortfall where checked; the remainder is of unknown origin. In all, the sample holds over 2 million clones, and around 92% of those were seen once. Together, the top ten hold 0.37% of the sample. The sequencing sample was made of naive CD4+ T cells from PBMCs. Explained via the paper, the cell subset or site label denotes: CD45RA+ positively selected. The receptors derive from a man between 18 and 35 years old in good health. Some clones in this sample may be carry-over from other donors' samples.

The chain links TRBV7-9 to TRBJ2-1, with 7 bases matching TRBD1. There are 14 residues in the CDR3. J was trimmed by 4 bases and V by 4 bases; bases with no gene match: 4. Per the germline V gene, CDR1 is SEHNR and CDR2 is FQNEAQ (reference sequence). The CDR3 nucleotides are TGTGCCAGCAGCTGGGGACAGTTTTACAATGAGCAGTTCTTC. It translates to CASSWGQFYNEQFF.

CDR3 DNA sequence: TGTGCCAGCAGTGAAGCGCGGGAATACGAGCAGTACTTC. Protein: CASSEAREYEQYF. The chain links TRBV2 to TRBJ2-7; maybe TRBD2 (6 bases). Germline V gene data show CDR1 as SNHLY and CDR2 as FYNNEI. CDR3 length: 13 residues. V lost 0 bases and J lost 4, with 7 bases in between.

This clone is a singleton in its sample. The CDR3 region has the DNA TGTGCCAGCAGGTGGACTTTTAACCCGAACACTGAAGCTTTCTTT. It yields the protein CASRWTFNPNTEAFF. The chain is built from TRBV27 and TRBJ1-1; D is ambiguous. Trimming cost V 6 bases and J 1 base, with 15 bases left between them. Germline lookup yields CDR1 MNHEY and CDR2 SMNVEV (reference sequence). The CDR3 is 15 amino acids.

This clone was counted once. The genes are TRBV27 and TRBJ2-6; no reliable D call. V shed 7 bases and J shed 0 bases, with 4 bases lying between them. This CDR3 is built from 13 residues. Germline V lookup: CDR1 MNHEY, CDR2 SMNVEV (reference sequence). The CDR3 is CASTRSGANVLTF. In nucleotides, the CDR3 is TGTGCCAGCACGCGCTCTGGGGCCAACGTCCTGACTTTC.

The V and J genes are TRBV11-1 and TRBJ2-1, with 7 bases lining up with TRBD2. J was trimmed by 0 bases and V by 2 bases; bases with no gene match: 4. The germline V gene has CDR1 SGHAT and CDR2 FQDESV (reference sequence). CDR3 size: 16 residues. This chain's CDR3 is CASSLRAGSSYNEQFF. Written as DNA, the CDR3 is TGTGCCAGCAGCTTACGAGCGGGAAGCTCCTACAATGAGCAGTTCTTC.

The chain joins TRBV28 to TRBJ2-3; D remains ambiguous. CDR3 length equals 16 residues. Germline V gives CDR1 MDHEN, CDR2 SYDVKM. The V end lost 6 bases, the J end lost 1 base, and 17 bases lay between the germline ends. CDR3 in DNA: TGTGCCAGCAGCCCTGCGTTGGGAAGGGGCACAGATACGCAGTATTTT. Translating it yields CASSPALGRGTDTQYF.

The chain employs TRBV5-1 and TRBJ2-1, with a tentative D call TRBD1 (6 bases). The CDR3 runs to 16 residues. The ends were cut back, 3 bases at V and 0 bases at J, with 13 bases in the middle. The germline CDR1 and CDR2 sequences are SGHRS and YFSETQ. This chain's CDR3 is CASSSTGSPSYNEQFF. The CDR3 DNA follows: TGCGCCAGCAGCTCAACAGGGTCCCCCTCCTACAATGAGCAGTTCTTC.

The chain employs TRBV9 and TRBJ2-1; tentatively, D is TRBD2 (5 bases). With 2 bases removed from V and 9 bases from J, the gap between germline ends came to 12 bases. Germline V gene sequence: CDR1 SGDLS, CDR2 YYNGEE. CDR3 length: 13 residues. CDR3 nucleotides: TGTGCCAGCAGCGTCTCCCCGCGGGCTGAGCAGTTCTTC. This codes for CASSVSPRAEQFF.

The chain carries TRBV2 and TRBJ1-1; unclear D gene. Germline V lookup: CDR1 SNHLY, CDR2 FYNNEI. The CDR3 covers 14 residues. The germline V and J ends were trimmed by 3 bases and 1 base, with 9 bases remaining between them. This CDR3 reads CASSESGPNTEAFF. The CDR3 bases are TGTGCCAGCAGTGAGTCGGGCCCGAACACTGAAGCTTTCTTT. Using reference TRBV2 and TRBJ1-1 for the parts outside the CDR3, the full variable domain is EPEVTQTPSHQVTQMGQEVILRCVPISNHLYFYWYRQILGQKVEFLVSFYNNEISEKSEIFDDQFSVERPDGSNFTLKIRSTKLEDSAMYFCASSESGPNTEAFFGQGTRLTVV.